Following are 14 T cell receptor beta chains from one sample sequenced in a study of T-cell memory formation after mild COVID-19. TCRdb re-called the 5' RACE reads with MiXCR, one entry per CDR3 protein. Of some 120,000 distinct CDR3 sequences listed, about 6% are singletons. Input material: PBMCs or a T cell subset sorted from them (not recorded which). Receptors originate from an adult woman who had mild COVID-19 (a few samples of this study predate the infection). Cell type and time point are not known.

This clonotype was detected a few times. The chain couples TRBV5-4 to TRBJ2-7; the match to TRBD1 covers 10 bases. Germline V gene data show CDR1 as SGHNT and CDR2 as YYREEE (reference sequence). Trimming removed 4 bases from V and 5 bases from J; junction bases left unmatched: 9. CDR3 length equals 15 residues. The CDR3 DNA follows: TGTGCCAGCAGCCGGAGGTATGGGACAGGGGACGAGCAGTACTTC. This encodes CASSRRYGTGDEQYF.

This clonotype was counted between two and nine times. The gene calls are TRBV19 and TRBJ2-7; D may match TRBD1 or TRBD2 (5 bases each). Trimming stripped 5 bases from V and 2 bases from J, with 16 bases between. Germline V CDR1 and CDR2: LNHDA, SQIVND (reference sequence). The CDR3 contains 15 residues. The CDR3 nucleotides read TGTGCCAGTAGTCCTCAAGGAAGGGGAGCCTACGAGCAGTACTTC. Its translation: CASSPQGRGAYEQYF.

This clonotype has a count of ten or more. The rearrangement links TRBV7-6 to TRBJ2-5, with TRBD2 as a possible D gene (7 bases). Trimming left V 5 bases short and J 3 bases short, with 13 bases between. Germline V gives CDR1 SGHVS, CDR2 FNYEAQ. CDR3 length: 14 residues. The DNA for the CDR3 is TGTGCCAGCAGCCGAAGCGGGACAAAAGAGACCCAGTACTTC. Its protein is CASSRSGTKETQYF. Drawing the rest from reference TRBV7-6 and TRBJ2-5, the complete variable domain is GAGVSQSPRYKVTKRGQDVALRCDPISGHVSLYWYRQALGQGPEFLTYFNYEAQQDKSGLPNDRFSAERPEGSISTLTIQRTEQRDSAMYRCASSRSGTKETQYFGPGTRLLVL.

The chain links TRBV12-3 or TRBV12-4 to TRBJ1-3, with no clear D. V was shortened by 3 bases and J by 3 bases, with 9 bases between the two germline ends. This CDR3 is built from 14 residues. This chain's CDR3 is CASSFRTVGNTIYF. CDR3 bases: TGTGCCAGCAGTTTCAGGACTGTTGGAAACACCATATATTTT.

This clonotype was picked up a small number of times. This sequence joins TRBV5-1 and TRBJ2-1, with TRBD2 identical over 7 bases. CDR1 is SGHRS, CDR2 YFSETQ, per germline. The CDR3 runs 13 residues. V lost 4 bases and J lost 11; bases outside the gene matches: 9. CDR3 protein: CASSPGTTTKQFF. The CDR3 region has the DNA TGCGCCAGCAGCCCCGGGACTACAACAAAGCAGTTCTTC.

Ten or more counts support this clonotype. V and J are TRBV18 and TRBJ2-3, with D perhaps matching TRBD1 (7 bases). The germline V and J ends were trimmed by 4 bases and 0 bases, with 11 bases remaining between them. Germline lookup yields CDR1 KGHSH and CDR2 LQKENI. The CDR3 is made up of 15 amino acids. The CDR3 reads CASSQQGTSTDTQYF. The CDR3 nucleotides are TGTGCCAGCTCACAACAGGGGACTAGCACAGATACGCAGTATTTT.

This chain joins TRBV7-9 and TRBJ2-5, with 9 bases fitting TRBD1. Trimming removed 2 bases from V and 4 bases from J; junction bases left unmatched: 11. Germline-derived CDR1 and CDR2 are SEHNR and FQNEAQ (reference sequence). CDR3 length: 17 residues. For the CDR3, the DNA is TGTGCCAGCAGCTTATCCTCCGGGACAGGGAGGGTAGAGACCCAGTACTTC. As protein: CASSLSSGTGRVETQYF.

The CDR3 loop is CASAGLGGYTF. The CDR3 region has the DNA TGTGCCAGCGCTGGCTTGGGAGGCTACACCTTC. The chain couples TRBV9 to TRBJ1-2, with D unclear. V shed 7 bases and J shed 8 bases, with 12 bases lying between them. Germline lookup yields CDR1 SGDLS and CDR2 YYNGEE. This CDR3 spans 11 amino acids.

This clonotype came up once. One end of the junction does not line up with germline, which may come from a read error. J is TRBJ1-6 and V is TRBV5-6, with D perhaps TRBD1 (5 bases). The CDR3 extends over 17 amino acids. Germline loops: CDR1 SGHDT, CDR2 YYEEEE. This chain's CDR3 is CASSLGLGHAVGSHLHF. The CDR3, as DNA: TGTGCCAGCAGCTTGGGTCTAGGACATGCGGTTGGCTCACACCTCCACTTT.

Points on this clonotype: The limits of the CDR3 on the DNA are not certain, so only TCRdb's listed CDR3 is given. V and J are TRBV7-5 and TRBJ2-2; the DNA was not used to check the table's D call, TRBD1. TRBV7-5 is flagged as a pseudogene. The CDR3 extends over 18 residues, inclusive of both ends. This chain's CDR3 is CISVPEDHDRVDTGELFF.

There are many counts of this clonotype. The V gene is TRBV5-1, the J gene TRBJ1-6, with no clear D. The V and J ends lost 0 bases and 9 bases respectively, with 13 bases between them. This CDR3 contains 15 residues. Germline CDR1 SGHRS, CDR2 YFSETQ. The DNA of the CDR3 is TGCGCCAGCAGCTTGGCCGATTATGCAGGTTCACCCCTCCACTTT. Protein product: CASSLADYAGSPLHF.

The rearrangement uses TRBV24-1 and TRBJ2-2; 7 bases match TRBD1. CDR1 and CDR2 from the germline V gene are KGHDR and SFDVKD. The length of the CDR3 is 14 residues. The V segment lost 8 bases and the J segment 0 bases; nucleotides outside the gene matches: 2. The CDR3 DNA follows: TGTGCCACCAATGACAGGGCGAACACCGGGGAGCTGTTTTTT. This encodes CATNDRANTGELFF.

This clonotype was found a few times. The rearrangement joins TRBV5-1 to TRBJ2-2; 7 positions match TRBD1. V shed 3 bases and J 0 bases; nucleotides not matched to a gene: 5. The CDR3 spans 16 residues. The germline CDR1 and CDR2 sequences are SGHRS and YFSETQ. The CDR3 loop is CASSSYRGPNTGELFF. In DNA, the CDR3 is TGCGCCAGCAGCTCCTACAGGGGACCGAACACCGGGGAGCTGTTTTTT.

The chain links TRBV29-1 to TRBJ2-1, with no clear D. CDR3 length: 17 residues. The germline V gene encodes CDR1 SQVTM and CDR2 ANQGSEA. Trimming took off 0 bases at V and 5 bases at J, with 20 bases between the two ends. The CDR3 sequence: CSVEDLKGRLWDNEQFF. In DNA form, the CDR3 reads TGCAGCGTTGAAGATCTTAAGGGCAGGTTATGGGACAATGAGCAGTTCTTC.